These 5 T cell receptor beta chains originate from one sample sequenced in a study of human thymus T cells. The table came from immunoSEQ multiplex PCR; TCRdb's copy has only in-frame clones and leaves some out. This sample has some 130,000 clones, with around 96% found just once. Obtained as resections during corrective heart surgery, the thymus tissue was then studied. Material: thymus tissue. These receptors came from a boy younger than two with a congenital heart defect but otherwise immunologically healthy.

CDR3 sequence reads: CASSLVGAEITDTQYF. The CDR3 DNA reads TGTGCCAGCAGCTTAGTGGGGGCGGAGATCACAGATACGCAGTATTTT. The rearrangement uses TRBV7-9 and TRBJ2-3, with D maybe TRBD1 (6 bases). Germline V CDR1 and CDR2: SEHNR, FQNEAQ (reference sequence). The CDR3 has 16 residues. Trimming took 1 base from V and 2 from J, leaving 13 bases between them.

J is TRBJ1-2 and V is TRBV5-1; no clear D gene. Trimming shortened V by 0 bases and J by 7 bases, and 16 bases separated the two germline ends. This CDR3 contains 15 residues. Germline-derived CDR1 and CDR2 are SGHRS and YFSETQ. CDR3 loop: CASSLGPGPNGGYTF. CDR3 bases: TGCGCCAGCAGCTTGGGACCAGGCCCTAATGGTGGCTACACCTTC.

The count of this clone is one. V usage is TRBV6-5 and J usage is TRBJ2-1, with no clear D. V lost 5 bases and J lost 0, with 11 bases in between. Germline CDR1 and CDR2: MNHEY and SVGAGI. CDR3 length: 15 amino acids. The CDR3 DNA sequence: TGTGCCAGCAGTGGGGAAAGGAGCTCCTACAATGAGCAGTTCTTC. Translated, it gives CASSGERSSYNEQFF.

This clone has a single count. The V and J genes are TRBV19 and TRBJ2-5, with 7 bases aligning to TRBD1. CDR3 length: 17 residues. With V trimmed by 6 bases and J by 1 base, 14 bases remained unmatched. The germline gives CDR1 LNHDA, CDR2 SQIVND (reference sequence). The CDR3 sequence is CASSIGALEGAQETQYF. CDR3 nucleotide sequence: TGTGCCAGTAGCATCGGCGCGCTAGAGGGGGCCCAAGAGACCCAGTACTTC.

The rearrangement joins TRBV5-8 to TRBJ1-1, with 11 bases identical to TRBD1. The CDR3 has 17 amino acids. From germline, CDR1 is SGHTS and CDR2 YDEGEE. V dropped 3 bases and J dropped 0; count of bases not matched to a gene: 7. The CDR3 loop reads CASSSLRDRGLNTEAFF. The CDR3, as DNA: TGTGCCAGCAGCTCCCTTCGGGACAGGGGGTTGAACACTGAAGCTTTCTTT.